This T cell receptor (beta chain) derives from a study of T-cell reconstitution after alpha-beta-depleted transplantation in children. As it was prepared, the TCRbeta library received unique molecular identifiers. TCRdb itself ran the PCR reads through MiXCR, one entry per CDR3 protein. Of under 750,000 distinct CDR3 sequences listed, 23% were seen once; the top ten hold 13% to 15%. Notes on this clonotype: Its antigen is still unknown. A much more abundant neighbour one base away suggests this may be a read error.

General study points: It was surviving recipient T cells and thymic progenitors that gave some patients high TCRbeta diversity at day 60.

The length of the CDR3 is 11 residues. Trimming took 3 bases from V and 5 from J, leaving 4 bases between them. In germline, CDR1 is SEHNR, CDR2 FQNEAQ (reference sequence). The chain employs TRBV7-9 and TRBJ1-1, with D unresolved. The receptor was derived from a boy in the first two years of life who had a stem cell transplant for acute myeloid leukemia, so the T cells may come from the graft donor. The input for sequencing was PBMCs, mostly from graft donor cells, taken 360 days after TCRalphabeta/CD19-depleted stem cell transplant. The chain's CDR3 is CASSFDTEAFF. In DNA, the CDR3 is TGTGCCAGCAGCTTCGATACTGAAGCTTTCTTT.